This T cell receptor beta chain was identified in a study of T cells after yellow fever vaccination. Study conclusions and caveats: In FACS-sorted repertoires, abundant clonotypes from the bulk population could appear as contaminants.

In its sample, this clonotype was seen a few times. The target antigen is unknown. The CDR3 extends over 13 amino acids. V was pared by 4 bases and J by 7 bases, with 4 bases of the junction left unmatched. CDR1 KGHDR and CDR2 SFDVKD come from the germline V gene. TCRdb used MiXCR to reprocess the 5' RACE reads, holding one entry per CDR3 protein. The sample yields hundreds of thousands of distinct CDR3 sequences, less than 15% seen once. This rearrangement joins TRBV24-1 to TRBJ2-7; 9 bases agree with TRBD1. This sequence was found in a man aged 25-45 years who received the YFV17D yellow fever vaccine. The sample was PBMCs, taken on the day of the yellow fever booster vaccination. Written as DNA, the CDR3 is TGTGCCACCAGTGACCCGGGACAGGGTGAGCAGTACTTC. Translated: CATSDPGQGEQYF.